The 18 T cell receptor beta chains presented below share a single source sample, sequenced in a study of blood T cell repertoires in COVID-19. Assay: immunoSEQ multiplex PCR; the TCRdb copy retains only in-frame clones and omits some. Here the sample spans about 95,000 clones, over 75% being singletons. Specimen: peripheral blood. Receptors were obtained from a man aged 80 or over with active or convalescent COVID-19.

A few counts support this clone. The rearrangement links TRBV11-2 to TRBJ2-3, with TRBD2 as a possible D gene (5 bases). Germline CDR1 is SGHAT and CDR2 is FQNNGV. The V gene lost 1 base and the J gene lost 4 bases, with 9 bases spanning the gap. CDR3 size: 14 residues. The CDR3: CASSLGLAADTQYF. In DNA, the CDR3 is TGTGCCAGCAGCTTAGGGCTAGCTGCAGATACGCAGTATTTT.

This sequence joins TRBV20-1 and TRBJ2-4, with TRBD1 matching over 9 bases. This CDR3 region has 15 residues. From germline, CDR1 is DFQATT and CDR2 SNEGSKA (reference sequence). Trimming at V came to 3 bases and at J to 6 bases, leaving 9 bases not matched to a gene. CDR3 coding DNA: TGCAGTGCTAGTACGGGACAGGGAGTAGGAAACATTCAGTACTTC. It encodes CSASTGQGVGNIQYF.

The gene calls are TRBV7-8 and TRBJ2-5; 8 bases line up with TRBD1. The germline gives CDR1 SGHVS, CDR2 FQNEAQ. V lost 5 bases to trimming and J lost 3 bases; unmatched junction nucleotides: 2. There are 13 residues in the CDR3. The CDR3 here is CASSLGQEETQYF. CDR3 bases: TGTGCCAGCAGCCTGGGACAGGAAGAGACCCAGTACTTC.

This clone turned up a few times. CDR3 sequence: CATRRDIFYEQYF. CDR3 bases: TGTGCCACCCGCCGGGACATATTCTACGAGCAGTACTTC. The chain joins TRBV6-5 to TRBJ2-7; D possibly corresponds to TRBD1 (6 bases). This CDR3 is built from 13 residues. V was shortened by 10 bases and J by 3 bases, with 16 bases between the two germline ends. Germline V CDR1 and CDR2: MNHEY, SVGAGI.

The chain has TRBV4-3 and TRBJ2-3; 8 nucleotides align to TRBD2. This CDR3 is built from 17 residues. The germline V gene encodes CDR1 LGHNA and CDR2 YSLEER. V lost 1 base and J lost 4; bases outside the gene matches: 10. The CDR3 DNA is TGCGCCAGCAGCCAAGTTTTCGGGGGGGCCCAAGCAGATACGCAGTATTTT. This gives the protein CASSQVFGGAQADTQYF.

The rearrangement links TRBV19 to TRBJ2-7; 10 bases line up with TRBD1. CDR3 length: 15 amino acids. Germline V lookup: CDR1 LNHDA, CDR2 SQIVND (reference sequence). V shed 5 bases and J 5 bases; nucleotides not matched to a gene: 9. CDR3: CASSVPGQGSNEQYF. In DNA, the CDR3 is TGTGCCAGTAGTGTCCCGGGACAGGGGTCTAACGAGCAGTACTTC. The variable domain in full, with the rest retrieved from reference TRBV19 and TRBJ2-7, is DGGITQSPKYLFRKEGQNVTLSCEQNLNHDAMYWYRQDPGQGLRLIYYSQIVNDFQKGDIAEGYSVSREKKESFPLTVTSAQKNPTAFYLCASSVPGQGSNEQYFGPGTRLTVT.

V is TRBV29-1 and J is TRBJ2-5; 11 positions agree with TRBD2. The CDR3 length is 13 residues. The J segment lost 2 bases and the V segment lost 4 bases, leaving 0 bases of the junction unmatched. CDR1 and CDR2 from the germline V gene are SQVTM and ANQGSEA. CDR3 DNA: TGCAGCGTTGTAGCGGGGGGGCAAGAGACCCAGTACTTC. As protein: CSVVAGGQETQYF.

V usage is TRBV7-6 and J usage is TRBJ1-5; D gene unclear. Per germline, CDR1 SGHVS and CDR2 FNYEAQ. The CDR3 runs to 16 residues. Deletions cut 8 bases from V and 0 bases from J, with 17 bases between. The CDR3 spells CASGRAGQYSNQPQHF. As DNA, the CDR3 is TGTGCCAGCGGGAGGGCAGGCCAATATAGCAATCAGCCCCAGCATTTT.

V and J are TRBV6-5 and TRBJ2-3, with D perhaps TRBD1 (6 bases). Between the trimmed V and J ends, which lost 6 bases and 9 bases, there was a span of 13 bases. The germline V gene encodes CDR1 MNHEY and CDR2 SVGAGI. The CDR3 contains 12 residues. The CDR3 region is CASRGTTGTQYF. CDR3 DNA sequence: TGTGCCAGCAGAGGGACGACAGGCACGCAGTATTTT.

The chain combines TRBV4-1 with TRBJ1-4; D unclear. The CDR3 is 14 residues long. The germline V gene encodes CDR1 MGHRA and CDR2 YSYEKL. With 1 base removed from V and 2 bases from J, the gap between germline ends came to 5 bases. CDR3 DNA: TGCGCCAGCAGCCAAGCCCGGACTAATGAAAAACTGTTTTTT. It specifies CASSQARTNEKLFF.

The chain carries TRBV5-1 and TRBJ2-7, with TRBD1 matching 10 bases. CDR3 length: 15 residues. The J segment lost 2 bases and the V segment lost 5 bases, leaving 7 bases of the junction unmatched. Germline assignment: CDR1 SGHRS and CDR2 YFSETQ. The CDR3 region has the DNA TGCGCCAGCAGGCCGACAGGGGGCATCCCCTACGAGCAGTACTTC. This codes for CASRPTGGIPYEQYF.

This clone was observed a few times. This sequence joins TRBV5-6 and TRBJ1-5, with a weak D call TRBD1 (5 bases). Germline CDR1 SGHDT, CDR2 YYEEEE. CDR3 length equals 13 residues. V lost 4 bases, J lost 6 bases, and 11 bases lay in between. The CDR3 nucleotides read TGTGCCAGCAGCCTCAGGGTTTCTCAGCCCCAGCATTTT. It encodes CASSLRVSQPQHF.

The chain joins TRBV6-1 to TRBJ2-1; 10 nucleotides align to TRBD2. This CDR3 comprises 15 residues. Trimming at V came to 2 bases and at J to 6 bases, leaving 4 bases not matched to a gene. Germline V gene lookup returns CDR1 MNHNS and CDR2 SASEGT. CDR3 bases: TGTGCCAGCAGTGAACTAGCGGGGGTGGTCAATGAGCAGTTCTTC. Encoded protein: CASSELAGVVNEQFF.

The genes are TRBV11-2 and TRBJ1-1; D uncertain. The CDR3 sequence is 15 residues long. Looked up from germline, CDR1 is SGHAT and CDR2 is FQNNGV. The germline V and J ends were trimmed by 2 bases and 0 bases, with 10 bases remaining between them. The CDR3 coding sequence is TGTGCCAGCAGCTTACTAGGCAGCATGAACACTGAAGCTTTCTTT. Its translation is CASSLLGSMNTEAFF.

The V gene is TRBV2, the J gene TRBJ2-3; maybe TRBD1 (7 bases). Deletions cut 6 bases from V and 1 base from J, with 14 bases between. Germline V gene sequence: CDR1 SNHLY, CDR2 FYNNEI. The CDR3 is made up of 15 amino acids. CDR3 coding DNA: TGTGCCAGCAGACAGGGGAGGTTTGGCACAGATACGCAGTATTTT. It specifies CASRQGRFGTDTQYF.

The chain couples TRBV28 to TRBJ1-1; D uncertain. Trimming cost V 6 bases and J 0 bases, with 8 bases left between them. The CDR3 loop spans 13 amino acids. Germline CDR1 and CDR2: MDHEN and SYDVKM. The CDR3 nucleotides read TGTGCCAGCAGATCTTTAATGAACACTGAAGCTTTCTTT. Residues: CASRSLMNTEAFF.

CDR3 amino acids: CASRGTGGSYTF. The CDR3 coding sequence is TGTGCCAGCAGGGGGACAGGGGGCAGCTACACCTTC. The J gene is TRBJ1-2, the V gene TRBV12-3 or TRBV12-4, with 12 bases that match TRBD1. This CDR3 contains 12 residues. The J segment lost 9 bases and the V segment lost 6 bases, leaving 2 bases of the junction unmatched.

The rearrangement links TRBV2 to TRBJ2-3; 8 positions agree with TRBD2. Germline V CDR1 and CDR2: SNHLY, FYNNEI. After removal of 5 bases from V and 1 base from J, the junction contained 2 bases not matched to a gene. The CDR3 length is 14 residues. The CDR3 nucleotides read TGTGCCAGCAGTAGTAGCGGGGGCACAGATACGCAGTATTTT. Protein sequence: CASSSSGGTDTQYF.